A single sample gave rise to the 13 T cell receptor beta chains below, sequenced in a study of identical twins. TCRdb re-called the 5' RACE reads through MiXCR, storing one row per CDR3 protein. The sample yields approximately 590,000 distinct CDR3 sequences, over 8.5% seen once. This same sample was also taken into another study, of yellow fever vaccine responses in identical twins.

The sequenced material came from PBMCs. These receptors all stem from a woman aged 18-35 years in good health.

The table lists this clonotype with a few counts. J is TRBJ2-2 and V is TRBV11-2; 7 bases map to TRBD1. The CDR3 has 17 amino acids. J gave up 4 bases and V 3 bases, and 11 bases lay outside the gene matches. Germline values: CDR1 SGHAT, CDR2 FQNNGV. CDR3 sequence: CASSFYTQGRGTGELFF. Written as DNA, the CDR3 is TGTGCCAGCAGCTTTTACACACAGGGGAGAGGCACCGGGGAGCTGTTTTTT.

This clonotype was detected only a few times. This chain joins TRBV7-2 and TRBJ2-1; 14 positions match TRBD2. Per germline, CDR1 SGHTA and CDR2 FQGNSA. J was trimmed by 9 bases and V by 5 bases; bases with no gene match: 9. The CDR3 has 16 amino acids. DNA for the CDR3: TGTGCCAGCAGCCGCCAAGGACTAGCGGGGGGAACTGAGCAGTTCTTC. Protein: CASSRQGLAGGTEQFF.

DNA for the CDR3: TGTGCCACCAGTGATTCCCCCGATGAGCAGTTCTTC. It translates to CATSDSPDEQFF. This sequence joins TRBV24-1 and TRBJ2-1; D gene ambiguous. CDR3 size: 12 residues. The germline gives CDR1 KGHDR, CDR2 SFDVKD. Trimming took off 2 bases at V and 8 bases at J, with 6 bases between the two ends.

This clonotype was observed a few times. V usage is TRBV7-2 and J usage is TRBJ2-1; 16 nucleotides agree with TRBD2. Germline V CDR1 and CDR2: SGHTA, FQGNSA. This CDR3 comprises 17 residues. Trimming cost V 0 bases and J 12 bases; bases outside gene matches: 8. DNA for the CDR3: TGTGCCAGCAGCTTAGCGACCGGGACTAGCGGGAGGGCCTCGCAGTTCTTC. As protein: CASSLATGTSGRASQFF.

This clonotype has at least ten counts. The rearrangement links TRBV5-1 to TRBJ1-5; D gene unclear. V lost 1 base to trimming and J lost 4 bases, with 6 bases between them. This CDR3 region has 13 residues. Germline V CDR1 and CDR2: SGHRS, YFSETQ. The CDR3 sequence: CASSLFGNQPQHF. DNA of the CDR3: TGCGCCAGCAGCTTGTTTGGGAATCAGCCCCAGCATTTT. The entire variable domain, with the rest obtained from reference TRBV5-1 and TRBJ1-5, is as follows: KAGVTQTPRYLIKTRGQQVTLSCSPISGHRSVSWYQQTPGQGLQFLFEYFSETQRNKGNFPGRFSGRQFSNSRSEMNVSTLELGDSALYLCASSLFGNQPQHFGDGTRLSIL.

This clonotype has more than one count but fewer than ten. V usage is TRBV14 and J usage is TRBJ2-7; 7 nucleotides match TRBD1. The length of the CDR3 is 14 residues. V shed 1 base and J 3 bases; nucleotides not matched to a gene: 3. From germline, CDR1 is SGHDN and CDR2 FVKESK. The CDR3 spells CASSQANRGYEQYF. The CDR3 nucleotides are TGTGCCAGCAGCCAAGCCAACAGGGGCTACGAGCAGTACTTC.

Many counts were recorded for this clonotype. The chain has TRBV29-1 and TRBJ2-7; either TRBD1 or TRBD2 may supply D (5 bases each). V was clipped by 3 bases and J by 4 bases, with 16 bases between them. The CDR3 is 14 amino acids. CDR1 is SQVTM, CDR2 ANQGSEA, per germline. The chain's CDR3 is CSVDTGAGSYEQYF. The CDR3 bases are TGCAGCGTTGATACCGGGGCCGGATCGTACGAGCAGTACTTC.

The chain is built from TRBV15 and TRBJ1-1, with 9 bases identical to TRBD1. Germline V gene lookup returns CDR1 LNHNV and CDR2 YYDKDF (reference sequence). The CDR3 is 16 amino acids. V gave up 2 bases and J gave up 10 bases; unmatched junction bases: 14. The CDR3 region has the DNA TGTGCCACCAGCAGACGACAGGGGGAGGCGGCGGAGGGAGCTTTCTTT. It is translated as CATSRRQGEAAEGAFF.

This clonotype was seen only a few times. CDR3 sequence reads: CASSQMGGETQYF. In DNA, the CDR3 is TGTGCCAGCAGTCAAATGGGGGGTGAGACCCAGTACTTC. The chain carries TRBV3-1 and TRBJ2-5; D may be TRBD2 (6 bases). V lost 6 bases and J 5 bases, leaving 13 bases between the germline ends. CDR1 and CDR2 from the germline V gene are LGHDT and YNNKEL (reference sequence). The CDR3 extends over 13 amino acids.

This clonotype was counted at least ten times. This sequence joins TRBV29-1 and TRBJ2-7; the match to TRBD1 covers 7 bases. V lost 5 bases to trimming and J lost 4 bases; unmatched junction nucleotides: 8. CDR3 length: 13 amino acids. Germline values: CDR1 SQVTM, CDR2 ANQGSEA. This chain's CDR3 is CSVIGTAPYEQYF. CDR3 bases: TGCAGCGTTATCGGGACAGCCCCATACGAGCAGTACTTC.

This clonotype was recorded at least ten times. The rearrangement links TRBV25-1 to TRBJ2-3; a weak D match, TRBD2 (5 bases). CDR3 length: 14 residues. V lost 3 bases to trimming and J lost 2 bases, with 9 bases between them. Germline V gene data show CDR1 as MGHDK and CDR2 as SYGVNS. The CDR3, as DNA: TGTGCCAGCAGTGACGGACTTAACACAGATACGCAGTATTTT. Translated: CASSDGLNTDTQYF.

This clonotype has a count of ten or more. The chain joins TRBV7-8 to TRBJ2-7, with a weak D call TRBD2 (5 bases). CDR1 and CDR2 from the germline V gene are SGHVS and FQNEAQ. V was trimmed by 0 bases and J by 3 bases, leaving 9 bases between them. The CDR3 is 14 amino acids. The chain's CDR3 is CASSLAEVDYEQYF. CDR3 sequence (DNA): TGTGCCAGCAGCTTAGCGGAGGTCGACTACGAGCAGTACTTC. Looking up the rest from reference TRBV7-8 and TRBJ2-7 gives the full variable domain: GAGVSQSPRYKVAKRGQDVALRCDPISGHVSLFWYQQALGQGPEFLTYFQNEAQLDKSGLPSDRFFAERPEGSVSTLKIQRTQQEDSAVYLCASSLAEVDYEQYFGPGTRLTVT.

This clonotype was seen a handful of times. J is TRBJ2-2 and V is TRBV4-2, with 7 bases aligning to TRBD1. V lost 1 base and J lost 0; bases outside the gene matches: 2. Germline V lookup: CDR1 LGHNA, CDR2 YNFKEQ. CDR3 length: 16 amino acids. The CDR3 reads CASSQVQGANTGELFF. The CDR3 nucleotides are TGTGCCAGCAGCCAAGTTCAGGGGGCGAACACCGGGGAGCTGTTTTTT.